This T cell receptor (beta chain) stems from a study of OX40 agonist ivuxolimab in advanced cancers. Study-level information: Every patient in dose escalation had hepatocellular carcinoma, melanoma, renal cell or head and neck cancer.

The CDR3 contains 17 residues. CDR1 SEHNR and CDR2 FQNEAQ come from the germline V gene (reference sequence). Trimming stripped 1 base from V and 0 bases from J, with 16 bases between. Study-wide results and limits: Expanded clones tended on average to be more numerous among CD8+ T cells than CD4+.

Repertoires were generated with immunoSEQ multiplex PCR, while TCRdb's copy carries only in-frame clones and drops some. This sample has around 56,000 clones, with around 81% found just once. This clone was observed a single time. Its antigen is undetermined. The receptor comes from an adult with an advanced solid tumor such as melanoma, head and neck, liver or kidney cancer. This chain uses TRBV7-9 with TRBJ2-7, with D perhaps TRBD1 or TRBD2 (5 bases each). The source material was CD4+ or CD8+ T cells sorted from blood, sampled in a trial of the OX40 agonist ivuxolimab. The DNA for the CDR3 is TGTGCCAGCAGCTTAGGATCGGGACCGTTAAGCTCCTACGAGCAGTACTTC. This sequence encodes CASSLGSGPLSSYEQYF. Filled out from reference TRBV7-9 and TRBJ2-7, the complete variable domain reads DTGVSQNPRHKITKRGQNVTFRCDPISEHNRLYWYRQTLGQGPEFLTYFQNEAQLEKSRLLSDRFSAERPKGSFSTLEIQRTEQGDSAMYLCASSLGSGPLSSYEQYFGPGTRLTVT.